These T cell receptor beta chains were read from a single sample in a study of blood T cells in healthy people across ages. TCRdb passed the 5' RACE reads through MiXCR, listing each CDR3 protein once. The table includes 540,000 or so distinct CDR3 sequences, 40% to 55% detected once. The sequencing sample was made of blood. These receptors were taken from a man of 80 years or more in good health. CDR3s include the opening cysteine and the closing phenylalanine or tryptophan. Each record gives: clone size, V gene, J gene, D gene, CDR3 DNA, CDR3 protein. D genes are given only for firm matches. The size field is filled for only some rows; it gives once, few, many or a size class.

-,TRBV5-1,TRBJ2-1,TRBD1,TGCGCCAGCAGCTTGGCCCGACAGGGAAAGGGTAATGAGCAGTTCTTC,CASSLARQGKGNEQFF
-,TRBV9,TRBJ2-1,TRBD1,TGTGCCAGCAGCGTAGAGACTCAGGGGGCAAAGACCCAGTTCTTC,CASSVETQGAKTQFF
-,TRBV20-1,TRBJ2-7,-,TGCAGTGCTAGGCGGGATCAATACGAGCAGTACTTC,CSARRDQYEQYF
-,TRBV4-1,TRBJ2-5,-,TGCGCCAGCAGCCAACCTAGAGAAGAGACCCAGTACTTC,CASSQPREETQYF
few,TRBV5-5,TRBJ2-5,TRBD2,TGTGCCAGCAGCCGGGGACTAGCGGGATTCCAAGAGACCCAGTACTTC,CASSRGLAGFQETQYF
-,TRBV12-3/TRBV12-4,TRBJ2-5,-,TGTGCCAGCAGCGAAGGGCACAATGAGCAGTACTTC,CASSEGHNEQYF
-,TRBV7-2,TRBJ1-2,-,TGTGCCAGCAGCTCCCCGGGGGGCTATGGCTACACCTTC,CASSSPGGYGYTF
-,TRBV7-3,TRBJ2-1,TRBD1,TGTGCCAGCAGCTTGCCCCGGGACAGCGATGAGCAGTTCTTC,CASSLPRDSDEQFF
few,TRBV5-5,TRBJ1-1,-,TGTGCCAGCACCCGGGACGGGCTGAACACTGAAGCTTTCTTT,CASTRDGLNTEAFF
few,TRBV12-3/TRBV12-4,TRBJ2-7,TRBD1,TGTGCCAGCTCAGCCAACCGGGACAGGTACTCCTACGAGCAGTACTTC,CASSANRDRYSYEQYF
few,TRBV11-3,TRBJ2-7,TRBD2,TGTGCCAGCAGCCGGGGGCTAGCGGGAGCCGAGCAGTACTTC,CASSRGLAGAEQYF
-,TRBV28,TRBJ1-4,-,TGTGCCAGCAGTTTCACCGAAAAACTGTTTTTT,CASSFTEKLFF
-,TRBV12-3/TRBV12-4,TRBJ1-5,TRBD1,TGTGCCAGCAGTTCCACAAGCCAGGGGGACCAGCCCCAGCATTTT,CASSSTSQGDQPQHF
-,TRBV6-2/TRBV6-3,TRBJ2-7,-,TGTGCCAGCAGCCGGACAGCCGTATTGCAGCTCGAGCAGTACTTC,CASSRTAVLQLEQYF
few,TRBV7-9,TRBJ2-7,-,TGTGCCAGCAGCTTAGCGGTCAGCCCCTACGAGCAGTACTTC,CASSLAVSPYEQYF
-,TRBV6-6,TRBJ2-7,TRBD1,TGTGCCAGCGTCGCCGGGACAGCCCATTACGATGAGCAGTACTTC,CASVAGTAHYDEQYF
-,TRBV20-1,TRBJ2-7,-,TGCAGTGCTAGAGGCAGGCTAGCCTACGAGCAGTACTTC,CSARGRLAYEQYF
-,TRBV8-2,TRBJ1-4,-,TGTGCCAGCACCAGGGTTCGGGAAAAACTGTTTTTT,CASTRVREKLFF
-,TRBV14,TRBJ2-7,TRBD1,TGCGCCAGCAGATCAGGGACAGGATCCTACGAGCAGTACTTC,CASRSGTGSYEQYF
-,TRBV20-1,TRBJ2-5,-,TGCAGTGCTCAGGGTGACGCCGGACGGGAGACCCAGTACTTC,CSAQGDAGRETQYF
many,TRBV6-5,TRBJ1-2,TRBD1,TGTGCCAGCAGTTATAACCCAGGGGGTGGTTATGGCTACACCTTC,CASSYNPGGGYGYTF
few,TRBV2,TRBJ2-1,TRBD1,TGTGCCAGCAATCCTGGGACAGGGGTGGTGGATGAGCAGTTCTTC,CASNPGTGVVDEQFF
-,TRBV5-1,TRBJ2-1,-,TGCGCCAGCAGCACCGGACAGAACAATGAGCAGTTCTTC,CASSTGQNNEQFF
-,TRBV20-1,TRBJ1-5,-,TGCAGTGCTAGCCGACAGAATCAGCCCCAGCATTTT,CSASRQNQPQHF